The next 25 T cell receptor beta chains were all read from a single sample in a study of beta chain features in type 1 diabetes. These receptors have no known antigen. Since all of the isolated RNA was reverse transcribed, expressed TCRB transcripts were what got sequenced. The assay was immunoSEQ multiplex PCR, and TCRdb's table has in-frame clones only and misses some. The sample includes roughly 160,000 clones, 6% to 9% of them seen just once. Overall study findings and caveats: Type 1 diabetes patients had TCRB CDR3s that were shorter (moderately but significantly so) in all four CD4+ subsets.

Sequencing was performed on central memory CD4+ T cells from blood. These receptors originate from a man between 18 and 29 years old with type 1 diabetes.

The J gene is TRBJ2-1, the V gene TRBV5-1; 8 bases line up with TRBD1. Germline assignment: CDR1 SGHRS and CDR2 YFSETQ. V shed 4 bases, J shed 7 bases, and the junction held 7 bases outside the gene matches. The CDR3 covers 14 residues. The chain's CDR3 is CASSIQGEGNEQFF. CDR3 DNA sequence: TGCGCCAGCAGCATACAGGGGGAAGGGAATGAGCAGTTCTTC.

This clone has a handful of counts. The chain combines TRBV2 with TRBJ2-7; TRBD2 agrees at 7 bases. Looked up from germline, CDR1 is SNHLY and CDR2 is FYNNEI. The V gene end was trimmed by 4 bases and the J gene end by 6 bases; junction bases not matched to a gene: 6. The CDR3 consists of 13 residues. CDR3 sequence reads: CASSVQLATEQYF. DNA of the CDR3: TGTGCCAGCAGTGTACAACTAGCGACCGAGCAGTACTTC.

This clone showed up just a few times. The chain combines TRBV7-2 with TRBJ2-5, with 8 bases that match TRBD2. The CDR3 spans 14 residues. Germline V gene sequence: CDR1 SGHTA, CDR2 FQGNSA. J gave up 4 bases and V 2 bases, and 3 bases lay outside the gene matches. The CDR3 here is CASSLRLAGETQYF. In DNA, the CDR3 is TGTGCCAGCAGCTTAAGGCTAGCGGGAGAGACCCAGTACTTC.

The V gene is TRBV19, the J gene TRBJ2-5; TRBD1 might be the D (5 bases). This CDR3 is 13 amino acids long. V lost 5 bases and J lost 2, with 9 bases in between. In germline, CDR1 is LNHDA, CDR2 SQIVND (reference sequence). CDR3 bases: TGTGCCAGTAGTCAGCAGGGTCAAGAGACCCAGTACTTC. Protein: CASSQQGQETQYF.

This clone was seen a handful of times. This rearrangement joins TRBV30 to TRBJ2-1, with 7 bases fitting TRBD2. Germline CDR1 and CDR2: GTSNPN and SVGIG (reference sequence). The CDR3 extends over 15 amino acids. J gave up 6 bases and V 3 bases, and 11 bases lay outside the gene matches. The CDR3 region has the DNA TGTGCCTGGAGAGGGGCGGGAGTATTTCGCAATGAGCAGTTCTTC. Translated, it gives CAWRGAGVFRNEQFF.

This clone was observed a few times. The genes are TRBV4-3 and TRBJ2-1, with 8 bases identical to TRBD2. Germline trimming cut 3 bases from V and 2 bases from J; bases unmatched to any gene: 9. Per the germline V gene, CDR1 is LGHNA and CDR2 is YSLEER. The CDR3 covers 17 residues. The CDR3 sequence is CASSQGGSGETYNEQFF. The CDR3 nucleotides read TGCGCCAGCAGCCAGGGAGGTAGCGGGGAGACCTACAATGAGCAGTTCTTC.

This clone was counted only a few times. The chain couples TRBV7-9 to TRBJ2-1; TRBD2 matches 11 bases. The germline gives CDR1 SEHNR, CDR2 FQNEAQ (reference sequence). V shed 4 bases, J shed 7 bases, and the junction held 6 bases outside the gene matches. The CDR3 has 15 residues. The CDR3 region has the DNA TGTGCCAGCAGCTCCGGGACTAGCGGCGATAATGAGCAGTTCTTC. This sequence encodes CASSSGTSGDNEQFF.

A few counts support this clone. The chain couples TRBV11-2 to TRBJ2-7, with TRBD1 identical over 11 bases. V was pared by 3 bases and J by 4 bases, with 11 bases of the junction left unmatched. There are 17 residues in the CDR3. The germline gives CDR1 SGHAT, CDR2 FQNNGV. The CDR3 reads CASSFAYNRDRGYEQYF. As DNA, the CDR3 is TGTGCCAGCAGCTTCGCCTATAATAGGGACAGGGGGTACGAGCAGTACTTC.

This clone was seen more than once but under ten times. CDR3 sequence: CAISEASGNFRGTDTQYF. DNA for the CDR3: TGTGCCATCAGTGAGGCTAGCGGGAATTTTCGAGGAACAGATACGCAGTATTTT. The V gene is TRBV10-3, the J gene TRBJ2-3, with TRBD2 matching 9 bases. Trimming at V came to 2 bases and at J to 3 bases, leaving 12 bases not matched to a gene. This CDR3 contains 18 residues. Germline V gene sequence: CDR1 ENHRY, CDR2 SYGVKD.

A few counts support this clone. V gene TRBV7-2 combines with J gene TRBJ2-1; D is perhaps TRBD2 (7 bases). Trimming cost V 4 bases and J 9 bases, with 13 bases left between them. The CDR3 is 13 amino acids. CDR1 and CDR2 from the germline V gene are SGHTA and FQGNSA. The CDR3 region is CASSSGGPTEQFF. CDR3 DNA: TGTGCCAGCAGCTCCGGGGGGCCTACTGAGCAGTTCTTC. The whole variable domain, filled in from reference TRBV7-2 and TRBJ2-1, reads GAGVSQSPSNKVTEKGKDVELRCDPISGHTALYWYRQSLGQGLEFLIYFQGNSAPDKSGLPSDRFSAERTGGSVSTLTIQRTQQEDSAVYLCASSSGGPTEQFFGPGTRLTVL.

The J gene is TRBJ2-5, the V gene TRBV25-1, with 10 bases lining up with TRBD2. The CDR3 runs to 14 residues. After removal of 6 bases from V and 2 bases from J, the junction contained 3 bases not matched to a gene. Germline V gives CDR1 MGHDK, CDR2 SYGVNS. Here the CDR3 reads CASRNSGGQETQYF. The CDR3 nucleotides read TGTGCCAGCAGGAATAGCGGGGGGCAAGAGACCCAGTACTTC.

This clone was picked up a small number of times. V is TRBV4-2 and J is TRBJ2-4; D may be TRBD2 (5 bases). Deletions cut 3 bases from V and 4 bases from J, with 13 bases between. Germline V CDR1 and CDR2: LGHNA, YNFKEQ. The CDR3 is made up of 15 amino acids. The CDR3: CASSHTRAAKNIQYF. DNA of the CDR3: TGTGCCAGCAGCCACACGAGAGCGGCGAAAAACATTCAGTACTTC.

This clone appeared many times. The J gene is TRBJ2-5, the V gene TRBV18; 8 nucleotides match TRBD1. Per germline, CDR1 KGHSH and CDR2 LQKENI. V shed 5 bases and J 4 bases; nucleotides not matched to a gene: 3. The CDR3 spans 13 residues. For the CDR3, the DNA is TGTGCCAGCTCAGGACAGGGCGGAGAGACCCAGTACTTC. Its translation: CASSGQGGETQYF.

In this sample, this clone turned up a few times. The chain recombines TRBV4-3 with TRBJ1-1, with unresolved D. Looked up from germline, CDR1 is LGHNA and CDR2 is YSLEER. The CDR3 totals 13 residues. Trimming removed 4 bases at V and 1 base at J, with 7 bases between. The CDR3 DNA sequence: TGCGCCAGCAGCCTCGGGTCGAACACTGAAGCTTTCTTT. Protein: CASSLGSNTEAFF.

The chain recombines TRBV28 with TRBJ2-1; TRBD2 matches 7 bases. Germline V gene data show CDR1 as MDHEN and CDR2 as SYDVKM. Trimming removed 1 base from V and 4 bases from J; junction bases left unmatched: 4. CDR3 length: 15 residues. The DNA for the CDR3 is TGTGCCAGCAGTTTATTGACTAGCAGATACAATGAGCAGTTCTTC. This gives the protein CASSLLTSRYNEQFF.

This clone turned up a few times. The chain combines TRBV2 with TRBJ2-2, with 11 bases lining up with TRBD2. Germline V lookup: CDR1 SNHLY, CDR2 FYNNEI. CDR3 size: 15 residues. J was trimmed by 4 bases and V by 5 bases; bases with no gene match: 3. In nucleotides, the CDR3 is TGTGCCAGCAGTACCGGGACTAGCGGCACCGGGGAGCTGTTTTTT. Protein sequence: CASSTGTSGTGELFF.

The V gene is TRBV6-7, the J gene TRBJ2-1, with 8 bases aligning to TRBD2. TRBV6-7 is noted as an ORF with a role that remains uncertain. This CDR3 has 16 residues. Unmatched junction bases numbered 7, after V lost 6 bases and J lost 0 bases. CDR3: CASRDPSGSSYNEQFF. The CDR3 coding sequence is TGTGCCAGCAGGGACCCGAGCGGGAGCTCCTACAATGAGCAGTTCTTC.

V and J are TRBV18 and TRBJ2-3; 9 bases agree with TRBD1. CDR1 is KGHSH and CDR2 is LQKENI in the germline V gene. CDR3 length: 15 residues. Losses at the gene ends were 3 bases for V and 4 bases for J; bases not matched to a gene: 5. The CDR3 is CASSPPGQGADTQYF. CDR3 in DNA: TGTGCCAGCTCACCTCCGGGACAGGGAGCAGATACGCAGTATTTT.

V is TRBV28 and J is TRBJ1-1; D unresolved. V shed 6 bases and J shed 7 bases, with 12 bases lying between them. CDR1 MDHEN and CDR2 SYDVKM come from the germline V gene. The CDR3 is 12 residues long. This CDR3 reads CASRRTRVEAFF. The CDR3 DNA sequence: TGTGCCAGCAGGAGGACTCGGGTTGAAGCTTTCTTT.

This clone has only a few counts. V gene TRBV21-1 combines with J gene TRBJ2-5; the table gives TRBD2 as D, unverified against the DNA. TRBV21-1 is described as a pseudogene. This CDR3 has 16 amino acids. The CDR3 DNA reads TGTGCCAGCATTTTCGAGTTGATTCGACTACAAGAGACCCAGTACTTC. This encodes CASIFELIRLQETQYF.

The V gene is TRBV15, the J gene TRBJ2-7; perhaps TRBD1 as D (6 bases). Between the trimmed V and J ends, which lost 3 bases and 2 bases, there was a span of 8 bases. This CDR3 contains 13 residues. Germline assignment: CDR1 LNHNV and CDR2 YYDKDF (reference sequence). CDR3 sequence reads: CATSRDSTYEQYF. The CDR3 nucleotides are TGTGCCACCAGCAGGGACAGCACCTACGAGCAGTACTTC. Using reference TRBV15 and TRBJ2-7 for the parts outside the CDR3, the full variable domain is DAMVIQNPRYQVTQFGKPVTLSCSQTLNHNVMYWYQQKSSQAPKLLFHYYDKDFNNEADTPDNFQSRRPNTSFCFLDIRSPGLGDTAMYLCATSRDSTYEQYFGPGTRLTVT.

CDR3 nucleotides: TGTGCCAGCAGCTCCCGAGGAGGGCGGGGGGCCCACAATGAGCAGTTCTTC. It specifies CASSSRGGRGAHNEQFF. The chain recombines TRBV7-2 with TRBJ2-1; 8 bases are shared with TRBD2. CDR1 SGHTA and CDR2 FQGNSA come from the germline V gene. The ends lost 4 bases at V and 5 bases at J; junction bases unmatched: 13. The CDR3 consists of 17 residues.

The chain couples TRBV30 to TRBJ1-1; possible D gene TRBD1, 5 bases. V was trimmed by 1 base and J by 11 bases, leaving 14 bases between them. This CDR3 comprises 12 residues. The germline gives CDR1 GTSNPN, CDR2 SVGIG (reference sequence). CDR3 DNA sequence: TGTGCCTGGAGTGCAACTCCAGGGCAGGCTTTCTTT. This sequence encodes CAWSATPGQAFF.

This rearrangement joins TRBV30 to TRBJ1-5; 8 bases fit TRBD1. Trimming at V came to 0 bases and at J to 6 bases, leaving 10 bases not matched to a gene. In germline, CDR1 is GTSNPN, CDR2 SVGIG (reference sequence). The CDR3 totals 16 residues. This CDR3 is CAWSVPLAGGGQPQHF. The CDR3 bases are TGTGCCTGGAGTGTACCGTTGGCAGGGGGCGGTCAGCCCCAGCATTTT.

The chain joins TRBV7-2 to TRBJ1-2; a possible D gene is TRBD1 (5 bases). V gave up 5 bases and J gave up 0 bases, with 13 bases separating them. The germline V gene encodes CDR1 SGHTA and CDR2 FQGNSA. The CDR3 runs 15 residues. The CDR3 region has the DNA TGTGCCAGCAGCCCCCAGGACACGACTAACTATGGCTACACCTTC. Its translation: CASSPQDTTNYGYTF.